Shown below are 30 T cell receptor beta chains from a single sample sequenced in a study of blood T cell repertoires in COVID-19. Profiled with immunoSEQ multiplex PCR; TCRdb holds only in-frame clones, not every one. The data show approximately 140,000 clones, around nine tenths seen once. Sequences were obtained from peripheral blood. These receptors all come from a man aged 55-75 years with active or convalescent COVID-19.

The CDR3 DNA follows: TGTGCCAGCAGTGGCGGAACTAGCGGATACTCCTACGAGCAGTACTTC. This encodes CASSGGTSGYSYEQYF. V gene TRBV25-1 combines with J gene TRBJ2-7; the match to TRBD2 covers 8 bases. The CDR3 has 16 residues. CDR1 and CDR2 from the germline V gene are MGHDK and SYGVNS. The V and J ends lost 4 bases and 0 bases, in that order; junction bases with no gene match: 8.

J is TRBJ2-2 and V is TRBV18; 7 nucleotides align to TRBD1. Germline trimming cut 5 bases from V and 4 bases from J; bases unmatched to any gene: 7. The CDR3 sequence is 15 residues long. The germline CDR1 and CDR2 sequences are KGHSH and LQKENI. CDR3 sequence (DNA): TGTGCCAGCTCAACCACAGGGGCGCTCACCGGGGAGCTGTTTTTT. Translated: CASSTTGALTGELFF.

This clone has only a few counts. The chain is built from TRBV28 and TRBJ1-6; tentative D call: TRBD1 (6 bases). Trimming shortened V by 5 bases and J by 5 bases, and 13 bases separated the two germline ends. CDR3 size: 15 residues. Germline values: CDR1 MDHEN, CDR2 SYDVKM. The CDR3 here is CASSDRTPHNSPLHF. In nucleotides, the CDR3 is TGTGCCAGCAGTGACAGGACACCGCATAATTCACCCCTCCACTTT. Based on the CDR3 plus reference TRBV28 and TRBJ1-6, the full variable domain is DVKVTQSSRYLVKRTGEKVFLECVQDMDHENMFWYRQDPGLGLRLIYFSYDVKMKEKGDIPEGYSVSREKKERFSLILESASTNQTSMYLCASSDRTPHNSPLHFGNGTRLTVT.

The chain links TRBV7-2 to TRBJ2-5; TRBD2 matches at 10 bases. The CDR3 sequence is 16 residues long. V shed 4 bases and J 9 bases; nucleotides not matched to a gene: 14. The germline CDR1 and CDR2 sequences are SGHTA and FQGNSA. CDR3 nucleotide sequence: TGTGCCAGCAGCTCACGGCTAGCGGGAGCCCCCGGGGCCCAGTACTTC. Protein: CASSSRLAGAPGAQYF.

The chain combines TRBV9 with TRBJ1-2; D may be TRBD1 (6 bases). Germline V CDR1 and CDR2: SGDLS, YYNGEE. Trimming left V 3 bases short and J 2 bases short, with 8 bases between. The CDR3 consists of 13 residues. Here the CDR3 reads CASSAGHNYGYTF. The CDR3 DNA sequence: TGTGCCAGCAGCGCGGGACACAACTATGGCTACACCTTC.

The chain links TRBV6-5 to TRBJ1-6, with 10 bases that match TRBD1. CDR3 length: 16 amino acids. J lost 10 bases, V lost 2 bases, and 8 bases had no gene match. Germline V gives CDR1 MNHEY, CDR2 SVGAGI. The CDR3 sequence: CASSYRGGQGRSPLHF. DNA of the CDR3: TGTGCCAGCAGTTACCGAGGGGGACAGGGGCGATCACCCCTCCACTTT.

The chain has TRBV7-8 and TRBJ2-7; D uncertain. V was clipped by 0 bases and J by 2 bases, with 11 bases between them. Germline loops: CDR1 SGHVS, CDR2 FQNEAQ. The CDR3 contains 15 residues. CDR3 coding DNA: TGTGCCAGCAGCTTAGCGTTGGCCGCCGCCTACGAGCAGTACTTC. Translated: CASSLALAAAYEQYF.

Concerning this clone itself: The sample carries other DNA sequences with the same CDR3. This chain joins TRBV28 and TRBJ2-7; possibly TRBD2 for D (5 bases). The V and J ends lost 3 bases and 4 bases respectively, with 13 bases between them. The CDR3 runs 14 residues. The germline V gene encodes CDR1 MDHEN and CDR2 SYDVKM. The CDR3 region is CASSFPGSGYEQYF. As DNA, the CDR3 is TGTGCCAGCAGTTTTCCCGGGTCGGGGTACGAGCAGTACTTC.

This chain's CDR3 is CASSQDDRGGETQYF. The CDR3 DNA is TGTGCCAGCAGCCAAGATGACAGGGGCGGAGAGACCCAGTACTTC. V usage is TRBV3-1 (or the pseudogene TRBV3-2) and J usage is TRBJ2-5; 8 bases match TRBD1. Trimming cost V 0 bases and J 4 bases; bases outside gene matches: 4. CDR1 and CDR2 from the germline V gene are LGHDT and YNNKEL (reference sequence). The CDR3 spans 15 residues.

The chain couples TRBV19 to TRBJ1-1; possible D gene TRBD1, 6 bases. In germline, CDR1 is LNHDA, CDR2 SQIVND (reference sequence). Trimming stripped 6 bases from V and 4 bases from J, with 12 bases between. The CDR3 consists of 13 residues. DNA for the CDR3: TGTGCCAGTAGCTCAGGGGCGGGCACTGAAGCTTTCTTT. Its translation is CASSSGAGTEAFF. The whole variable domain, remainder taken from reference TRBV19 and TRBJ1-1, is DGGITQSPKYLFRKEGQNVTLSCEQNLNHDAMYWYRQDPGQGLRLIYYSQIVNDFQKGDIAEGYSVSREKKESFPLTVTSAQKNPTAFYLCASSSGAGTEAFFGQGTRLTVV.

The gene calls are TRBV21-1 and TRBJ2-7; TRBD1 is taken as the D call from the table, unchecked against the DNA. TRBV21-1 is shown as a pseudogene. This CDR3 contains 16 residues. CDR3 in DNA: TGTGCCAGCAGCAAGAACCCAGGGGATTTCTCCTACGAGCAGTACTTC. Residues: CASSKNPGDFSYEQYF.

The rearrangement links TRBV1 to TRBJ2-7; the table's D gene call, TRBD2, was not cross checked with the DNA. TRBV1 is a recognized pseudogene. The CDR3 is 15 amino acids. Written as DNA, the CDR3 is TGCACCAGCAGCCAAGAAATAGCGGGACTCTACGAGCAGTACTTC. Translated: CTSSQEIAGLYEQYF.

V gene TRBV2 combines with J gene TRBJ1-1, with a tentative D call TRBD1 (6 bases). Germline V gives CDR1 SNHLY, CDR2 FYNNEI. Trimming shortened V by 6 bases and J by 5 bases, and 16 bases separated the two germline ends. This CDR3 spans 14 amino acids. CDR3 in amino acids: CASRLSGTFTEAFF. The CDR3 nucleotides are TGTGCCAGCAGATTGTCCGGGACATTTACTGAAGCTTTCTTT.

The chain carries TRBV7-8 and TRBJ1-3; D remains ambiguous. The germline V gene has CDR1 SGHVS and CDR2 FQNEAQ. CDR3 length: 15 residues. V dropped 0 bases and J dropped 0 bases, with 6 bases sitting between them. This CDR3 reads CASSLAIASGNTIYF. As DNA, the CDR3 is TGTGCCAGCAGCTTAGCGATAGCCTCTGGAAACACCATATATTTT. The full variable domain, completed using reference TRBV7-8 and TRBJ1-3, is GAGVSQSPRYKVAKRGQDVALRCDPISGHVSLFWYQQALGQGPEFLTYFQNEAQLDKSGLPSDRFFAERPEGSVSTLKIQRTQQEDSAVYLCASSLAIASGNTIYFGEGSWLTVV.

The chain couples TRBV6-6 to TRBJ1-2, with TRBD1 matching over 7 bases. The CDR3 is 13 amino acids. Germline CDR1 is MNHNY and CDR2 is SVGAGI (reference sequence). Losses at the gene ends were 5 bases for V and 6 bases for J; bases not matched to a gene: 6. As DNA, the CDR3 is TGTGCCAGCAGTACCCGACAGGGACATGGCTACACCTTC. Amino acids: CASSTRQGHGYTF.

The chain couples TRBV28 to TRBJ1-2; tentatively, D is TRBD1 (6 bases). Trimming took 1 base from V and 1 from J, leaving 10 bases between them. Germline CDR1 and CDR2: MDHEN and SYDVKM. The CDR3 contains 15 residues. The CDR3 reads CASSLFGGLNYGYTF. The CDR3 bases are TGTGCCAGCAGTTTATTTGGGGGCCTTAACTATGGCTACACCTTC.

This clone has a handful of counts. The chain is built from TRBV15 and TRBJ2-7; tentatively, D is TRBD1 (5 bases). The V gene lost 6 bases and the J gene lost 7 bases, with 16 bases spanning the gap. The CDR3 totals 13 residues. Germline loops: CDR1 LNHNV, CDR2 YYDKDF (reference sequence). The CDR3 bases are TGTGCCACCAGTCCCCTAAGGGGATGGGAGCAGTACTTC. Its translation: CATSPLRGWEQYF.

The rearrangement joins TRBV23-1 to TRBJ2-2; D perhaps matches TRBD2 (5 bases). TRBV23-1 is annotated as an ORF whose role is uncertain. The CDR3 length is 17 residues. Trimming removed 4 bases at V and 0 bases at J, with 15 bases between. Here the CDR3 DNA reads TGCGCCAGCAGTCCCTCCAGAGCGGCAGCGAACACCGGGGAGCTGTTTTTT. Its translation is CASSPSRAAANTGELFF.

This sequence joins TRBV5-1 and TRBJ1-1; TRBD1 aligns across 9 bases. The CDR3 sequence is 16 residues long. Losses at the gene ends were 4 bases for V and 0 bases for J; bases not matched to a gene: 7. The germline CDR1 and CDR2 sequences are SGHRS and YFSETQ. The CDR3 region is CASSLFGQGMNTEAFF. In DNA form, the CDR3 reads TGCGCCAGCAGCCTTTTTGGACAGGGGATGAACACTGAAGCTTTCTTT.

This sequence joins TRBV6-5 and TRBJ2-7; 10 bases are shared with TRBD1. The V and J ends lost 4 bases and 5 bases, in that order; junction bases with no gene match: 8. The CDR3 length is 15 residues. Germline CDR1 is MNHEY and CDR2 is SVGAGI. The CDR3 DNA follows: TGTGCCAGCAGTTCGCCGGGACAGGGGCACCACGAGCAGTACTTC. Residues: CASSSPGQGHHEQYF.

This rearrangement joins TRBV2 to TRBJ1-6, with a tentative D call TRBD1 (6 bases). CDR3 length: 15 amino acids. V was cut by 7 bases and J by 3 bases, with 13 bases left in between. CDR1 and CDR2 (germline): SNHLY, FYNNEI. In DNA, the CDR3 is TGTGCCAGCATGTGGGGACAAAACTATAATTCACCCCTCCACTTT. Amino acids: CASMWGQNYNSPLHF.

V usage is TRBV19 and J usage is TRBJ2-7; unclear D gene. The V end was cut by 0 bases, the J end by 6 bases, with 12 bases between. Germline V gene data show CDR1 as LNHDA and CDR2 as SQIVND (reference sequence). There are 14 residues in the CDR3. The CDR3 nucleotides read TGTGCCAGTAGTATAGATTTAGGAGTAGGCGAGCAGTACTTC. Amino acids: CASSIDLGVGEQYF. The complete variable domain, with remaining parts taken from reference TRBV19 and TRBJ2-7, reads DGGITQSPKYLFRKEGQNVTLSCEQNLNHDAMYWYRQDPGQGLRLIYYSQIVNDFQKGDIAEGYSVSREKKESFPLTVTSAQKNPTAFYLCASSIDLGVGEQYFGPGTRLTVT.

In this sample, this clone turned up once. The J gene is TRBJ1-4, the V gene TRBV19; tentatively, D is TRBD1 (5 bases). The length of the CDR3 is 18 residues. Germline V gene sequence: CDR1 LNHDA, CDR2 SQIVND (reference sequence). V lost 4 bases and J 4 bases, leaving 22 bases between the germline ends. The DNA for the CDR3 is TGTGCCAGTAGTACCGACCGGGACTGGGGAACTAATAATGAAAAACTGTTTTTT. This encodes CASSTDRDWGTNNEKLFF.

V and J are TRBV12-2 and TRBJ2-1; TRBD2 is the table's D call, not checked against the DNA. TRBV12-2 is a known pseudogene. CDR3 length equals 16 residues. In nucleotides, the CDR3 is TGTGCAAGTCGCTCCCAACTAGCGGGAGCGGGCAATGAGCAGTTCTTC. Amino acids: CASRSQLAGAGNEQFF.

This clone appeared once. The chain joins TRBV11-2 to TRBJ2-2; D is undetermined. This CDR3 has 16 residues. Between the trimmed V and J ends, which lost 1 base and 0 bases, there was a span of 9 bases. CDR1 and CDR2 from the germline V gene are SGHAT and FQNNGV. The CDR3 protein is CASSLVGRANTGELFF. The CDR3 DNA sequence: TGTGCCAGCAGCTTAGTGGGCAGAGCGAACACCGGGGAGCTGTTTTTT.

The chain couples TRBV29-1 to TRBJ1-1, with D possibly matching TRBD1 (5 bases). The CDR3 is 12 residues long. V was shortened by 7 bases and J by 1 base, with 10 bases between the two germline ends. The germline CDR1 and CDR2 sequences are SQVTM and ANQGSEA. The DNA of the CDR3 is TGCAGCGCCCGGGACTGGAACACTGAAGCTTTCTTT. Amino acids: CSARDWNTEAFF.

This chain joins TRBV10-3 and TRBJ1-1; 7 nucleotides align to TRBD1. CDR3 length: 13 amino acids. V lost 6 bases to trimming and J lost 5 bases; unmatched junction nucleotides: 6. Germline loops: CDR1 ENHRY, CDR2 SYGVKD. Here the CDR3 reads CAIREQGETEAFF. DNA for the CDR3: TGTGCCATCAGGGAGCAGGGGGAGACTGAAGCTTTCTTT.

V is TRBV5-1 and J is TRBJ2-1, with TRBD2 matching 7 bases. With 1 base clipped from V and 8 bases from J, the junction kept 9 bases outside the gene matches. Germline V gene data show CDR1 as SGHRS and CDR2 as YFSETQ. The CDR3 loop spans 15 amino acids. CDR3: CASSLSGGSRDEQFF. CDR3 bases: TGCGCCAGCAGCTTGTCGGGCGGGAGTAGGGATGAGCAGTTCTTC.

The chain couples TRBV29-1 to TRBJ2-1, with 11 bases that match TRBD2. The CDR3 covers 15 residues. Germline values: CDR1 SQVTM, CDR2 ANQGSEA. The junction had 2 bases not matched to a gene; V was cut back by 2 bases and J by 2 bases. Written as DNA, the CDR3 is TGCAGCGTTGAAATTAGCGGGAGGGCCTACAATGAGCAGTTCTTC. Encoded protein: CSVEISGRAYNEQFF.

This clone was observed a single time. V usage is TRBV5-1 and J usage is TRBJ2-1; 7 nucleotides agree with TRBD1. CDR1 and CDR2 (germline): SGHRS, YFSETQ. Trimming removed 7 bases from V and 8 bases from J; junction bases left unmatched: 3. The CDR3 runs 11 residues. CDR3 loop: CASRQGDEQFF. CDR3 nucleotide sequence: TGCGCCAGCCGTCAGGGGGATGAGCAGTTCTTC. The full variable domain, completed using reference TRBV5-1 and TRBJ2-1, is KAGVTQTPRYLIKTRGQQVTLSCSPISGHRSVSWYQQTPGQGLQFLFEYFSETQRNKGNFPGRFSGRQFSNSRSEMNVSTLELGDSALYLCASRQGDEQFFGPGTRLTVL.